This TCR beta chain was obtained from a study of blood T cells in healthy people across ages. Study findings and constraints: CMV status of donors was not determined, possibly confounding expanded clonotype changes.

Per germline, CDR1 MNHEY and CDR2 SMNVEV (reference sequence). The CDR3 extends over 17 amino acids. Sample-barcoded 5' priming and a J-beta primer mix drove a second PCR of 7 to 11 cycles. Using its own MiXCR run on the 5' RACE reads, TCRdb lists one record per CDR3 protein. The table has more than 1 million distinct CDR3 sequences, roughly 45% seen once. Note on this clonotype: Its specificity is unknown.

Caucasian individuals from Russia who were healthy and aged 6 to 90 acted as donors. Specimen: blood. V usage is TRBV27 and J usage is TRBJ2-4, with 14 bases matching TRBD2. The J call may be mistaken, given a closer DNA end match to TRBJ2-7. This TCR derives from a woman between 55 and 75 years old in good health. The CDR3 here is CASSSGLAGVRSHEQYF. Written as DNA, the CDR3 is TGTGCCAGCAGTTCGGGACTAGCGGGAGTAAGAAGCCACGAGCAGTACTTC.